This T cell receptor beta chain was captured by sequencing in a study of CD8 T cells in Susac syndrome. This CDR3 comprises 15 residues. With 4 bases removed from V and 2 bases from J, the gap between germline ends came to 13 bases. CDR1 and CDR2 (germline): SGHAT, FQNNGV. TCR beta sequencing was performed on blood CD8+ and CD4+ T cells. The multiple sclerosis control group was made up of treatment-naive patients with stable or active relapsing-remitting disease. In contrast to the negatively isolated CD8+ and CD4+ T cells, TEMRA cells were FACS-enriched. A quantity of roughly 0.5 to 1 ug RNA underwent reverse transcription using random hexamers. The authors amplified TCR beta CDR3 across 54 Vbeta and 13 Jbeta using immunoSEQ multiplex PCR. TCRdb analysed the immunoSEQ multiplex PCR reads with MiXCR anew, one entry per CDR3 protein. Of more than 55,000 distinct CDR3 sequences in the sample, just over 95% were seen once.

The chain employs TRBV11-2 and TRBJ2-3; D possibly corresponds to TRBD1 (5 bases). Sequenced material: CD4+ T cells from PBMCs. This receptor was obtained from a human donor with multiple sclerosis. CDR3 region: CASSYTAGHTDTQYF. In DNA form, the CDR3 reads TGTGCCAGCAGCTACACGGCAGGGCACACAGATACGCAGTATTTT.